A single sample gave rise to the 20 T cell receptor beta chains below, sequenced in a study of blood T cell repertoires in COVID-19. Profiled with immunoSEQ multiplex PCR; TCRdb holds only in-frame clones, not every one. The repertoire consists of fewer than 200,000 clones, with 82% occurring once and the leading ten covering approximately 6.8%. The sequenced sample was peripheral blood. The source is a woman in her thirties or forties with COVID-19, enrolled during active disease.

CDR3 sequence reads: CASSIGGETQYF. CDR3 nucleotides: TGTGCCAGCAGCATCGGGGGGGAGACCCAGTACTTC. This chain connects TRBV2 to TRBJ2-5; 7 nucleotides match TRBD2. The CDR3 is made up of 12 amino acids. CDR1 SNHLY and CDR2 FYNNEI come from the germline V gene. The J segment lost 5 bases and the V segment lost 6 bases, leaving 3 bases of the junction unmatched.

The V gene is TRBV19, the J gene TRBJ1-2; D remains unclear. Trimming shortened V by 5 bases and J by 4 bases, and 8 bases separated the two germline ends. Germline V gene sequence: CDR1 LNHDA, CDR2 SQIVND (reference sequence). The CDR3 has 12 residues. This chain's CDR3 is CASSALFYGYTF. As DNA, the CDR3 is TGTGCCAGTAGTGCACTGTTCTATGGCTACACCTTC. Drawing the rest from reference TRBV19 and TRBJ1-2, the complete variable domain is DGGITQSPKYLFRKEGQNVTLSCEQNLNHDAMYWYRQDPGQGLRLIYYSQIVNDFQKGDIAEGYSVSREKKESFPLTVTSAQKNPTAFYLCASSALFYGYTFGSGTRLTVV.

The chain joins TRBV19 to TRBJ2-1; a weak D match, TRBD2 (6 bases). This CDR3 comprises 13 residues. Trimming took off 6 bases at V and 12 bases at J, with 18 bases between the two ends. The germline V gene has CDR1 LNHDA and CDR2 SQIVND (reference sequence). The CDR3 is CASSQGLPTRQFF. CDR3 nucleotide sequence: TGTGCCAGTAGCCAGGGACTCCCCACTAGGCAGTTCTTC.

The chain combines TRBV6-5 with TRBJ2-1; 8 bases match TRBD2. The CDR3 spans 15 residues. Germline V gene sequence: CDR1 MNHEY, CDR2 SVGAGI. V lost 5 bases and J lost 5; bases outside the gene matches: 8. CDR3 DNA: TGTGCCAGCAGTCCGGGACTAGGTTACAACAATGAGCAGTTCTTC. It is translated as CASSPGLGYNNEQFF.

This rearrangement joins TRBV6-5 to TRBJ1-2, with a tentative D call TRBD1 (5 bases). The CDR3 has 12 amino acids. Germline assignment: CDR1 MNHEY and CDR2 SVGAGI. CDR3 nucleotide sequence: TGTGGAGCCGGGGGGAGCCTCCGTGGCTACACCTTC. This translates into CGAGGSLRGYTF.

The chain combines TRBV2 with TRBJ1-5; a weak D match, TRBD1 (5 bases). The CDR3 consists of 16 residues. CDR1 and CDR2 (germline): SNHLY, FYNNEI. V lost 5 bases and J lost 4, with 18 bases in between. In nucleotides, the CDR3 is TGTGCCAGCAGTTTAACCCGGACACCTAATAATCAGCCCCAGCATTTT. Amino acids: CASSLTRTPNNQPQHF.

This clone has just a few counts. The chain employs TRBV19 and TRBJ2-7; TRBD2 agrees at 7 bases. V dropped 1 base and J dropped 2; count of bases not matched to a gene: 5. Germline values: CDR1 LNHDA, CDR2 SQIVND (reference sequence). CDR3 length: 15 amino acids. The DNA for the CDR3 is TGTGCCAGTAGTATAGGGAGCGGGAAGGCCTACGAGCAGTACTTC. Protein: CASSIGSGKAYEQYF.

The V gene is TRBV19, the J gene TRBJ2-3; D is possibly TRBD2 (6 bases). Looked up from germline, CDR1 is LNHDA and CDR2 is SQIVND (reference sequence). Trimming shortened V by 6 bases and J by 1 base, and 17 bases separated the two germline ends. The CDR3 covers 16 residues. The CDR3 DNA sequence: TGTGCCAGTAGATCCCCCGGAGGGTCCCGCACAGATACGCAGTATTTT. Translation: CASRSPGGSRTDTQYF.

This chain connects TRBV28 to TRBJ1-4; 11 positions match TRBD1. Germline CDR1 and CDR2: MDHEN and SYDVKM. The V segment lost 5 bases and the J segment 10 bases; nucleotides outside the gene matches: 6. The CDR3 extends over 14 amino acids. This CDR3 reads CASSTGTGGRKLFF. CDR3 coding DNA: TGTGCCAGCAGTACCGGGACAGGGGGTCGAAAACTGTTTTTT. The full variable domain, completed using reference TRBV28 and TRBJ1-4, is DVKVTQSSRYLVKRTGEKVFLECVQDMDHENMFWYRQDPGLGLRLIYFSYDVKMKEKGDIPEGYSVSREKKERFSLILESASTNQTSMYLCASSTGTGGRKLFFGSGTQLSVL.

As DNA, the CDR3 is TGTGCCAGCAGTGAATTGAAAGGACTAGCGGGAATATACAATGAGCAGTTCTTC. Protein: CASSELKGLAGIYNEQFF. The chain has TRBV6-1 and TRBJ2-1, with 12 bases matching TRBD2. CDR3 size: 18 residues. J was trimmed by 4 bases and V by 2 bases; bases with no gene match: 9. Germline V CDR1 and CDR2: MNHNS, SASEGT.

V usage is TRBV7-9 and J usage is TRBJ1-1; D is perhaps TRBD1 (5 bases). Deletions cut 5 bases from V and 7 bases from J, with 11 bases between. Germline V gene sequence: CDR1 SEHNR, CDR2 FQNEAQ (reference sequence). CDR3 length: 12 amino acids. The CDR3 protein is CASSPDSYEAFF. DNA of the CDR3: TGTGCCAGCAGCCCCGACAGTTATGAAGCTTTCTTT.

V gene TRBV7-9 combines with J gene TRBJ2-7, with 7 nucleotides matching TRBD1. With 4 bases clipped from V and 5 bases from J, the junction kept 14 bases outside the gene matches. This CDR3 is built from 16 residues. Germline CDR1 reads SEHNR; CDR2 reads FQNEAQ (reference sequence). CDR3 DNA: TGTGCCAGCAGCTCTCCCGGGACAGATTCAGCGAACGAGCAGTACTTC. It encodes CASSSPGTDSANEQYF.

This sequence joins TRBV14 and TRBJ2-1; D possibly corresponds to TRBD1 (5 bases). This CDR3 comprises 16 residues. V dropped 0 bases and J dropped 3 bases, with 12 bases sitting between them. CDR1 is SGHDN and CDR2 is FVKESK in the germline V gene. The CDR3 region is CASSQDWSQGYNEQFF. Written as DNA, the CDR3 is TGTGCCAGCAGCCAAGACTGGTCGCAGGGCTACAATGAGCAGTTCTTC.

The chain couples TRBV16 to TRBJ1-2; 7 bases align to TRBD1. Germline CDR1 and CDR2: KGHSY and FQNENV. The CDR3 covers 16 residues. With 2 bases clipped from V and 6 bases from J, the junction kept 12 bases outside the gene matches. CDR3 amino acids: CASSQSPRGDSNGYTF. The CDR3 nucleotides are TGTGCCAGCAGCCAAAGCCCTAGGGGGGACAGCAATGGCTACACCTTC.

V gene TRBV28 combines with J gene TRBJ1-2; TRBD1 is a possible D gene (5 bases). Germline V gives CDR1 MDHEN, CDR2 SYDVKM. V shed 6 bases and J shed 8 bases, with 19 bases lying between them. The CDR3 is made up of 14 amino acids. CDR3 region: CASRNQGGNEGYTF. CDR3 in DNA: TGTGCCAGCAGAAACCAGGGCGGGAATGAAGGCTACACCTTC.

This rearrangement joins TRBV6-5 to TRBJ2-7; possible D gene TRBD1, 5 bases. Germline V gene sequence: CDR1 MNHEY, CDR2 SVGAGI. Between the trimmed V and J ends, which lost 0 bases and 0 bases, there was a span of 12 bases. The CDR3 is 16 amino acids. The CDR3 region is CASSYSAGQNSYEQYF. As DNA, the CDR3 is TGTGCCAGCAGTTACTCGGCAGGGCAAAACTCCTACGAGCAGTACTTC.

The gene calls are TRBV4-2 and TRBJ2-3, with TRBD2 matching over 14 bases. The CDR3 sequence is 17 residues long. Per the germline V gene, CDR1 is LGHNA and CDR2 is YNFKEQ. V dropped 2 bases and J dropped 5; count of bases not matched to a gene: 6. This CDR3 reads CASSQWTSGGILDTQYF. In DNA, the CDR3 is TGTGCCAGCAGCCAATGGACTAGCGGGGGGATCTTAGATACGCAGTATTTT.

The gene calls are TRBV29-1 and TRBJ2-2, with D maybe TRBD2 (7 bases). CDR3 length: 16 amino acids. Germline V gene lookup returns CDR1 SQVTM and CDR2 ANQGSEA. V lost 0 bases and J 1 base, leaving 12 bases between the germline ends. As DNA, the CDR3 is TGCAGCGTTGAAGATCATAGGGGGGGGAACACCGGGGAGCTGTTTTTT. It codes for CSVEDHRGGNTGELFF.

V is TRBV10-3 and J is TRBJ2-5; TRBD1 agrees at 10 bases. The junction had 3 bases not matched to a gene; V was cut back by 8 bases and J by 3 bases. CDR1 ENHRY and CDR2 SYGVKD come from the germline V gene. The CDR3 covers 13 residues. As DNA, the CDR3 is TGTGCCATCTCGACAGGGGGCAAAGAGACCCAGTACTTC. As protein: CAISTGGKETQYF.

This clone was observed once. The chain couples TRBV24-1 to TRBJ2-2, with TRBD2 matching over 7 bases. In germline, CDR1 is KGHDR, CDR2 SFDVKD. J lost 4 bases, V lost 3 bases, and 1 base had no gene match. The CDR3 spans 14 residues. CDR3 region: CATSDGGGTGELFF. CDR3 in DNA: TGTGCCACCAGTGATGGCGGGGGCACCGGGGAGCTGTTTTTT.